The source of this T cell receptor beta chain is a study of CXCR3-negative and CXCR3-positive naive CD8 T cells. Each TRB cDNA library was prepared by 5' RACE (with UMI labels). TCRdb re-called the 5' RACE reads and shows each CDR3 protein once, DNA omitted. This table lists about 89,000 distinct CDR3 sequences. Study results and limitations: CXCR3-positive naive cells had TRB CDR3s that were more hydrophobic than CXCR3-negative naive cells had.

Remarks on this clonotype: Its antigen is not known.

Germline V gene data show CDR1 as SEHNR and CDR2 as FQNEAQ (reference sequence). CDR3 length: 14 amino acids. The sequenced material came from naive CXCR3+ CD8+ T cells from blood. Subset defined: CD45RO-CCR7+CD27+CD95- naive CD8+ T cells expressing CXCR3 (TNR3+). The rearrangement joins TRBV7-9 to TRBJ2-5; TCRdb lists TRBD2, though no DNA is available to test this call. This receptor was taken from a human donor in good health. Some clones in this sample may be carry-over from other donors' samples. CDR3 loop: CASSPGTTPGTQYF.